These T cell receptor beta chains were read from a single sample in a study of T-cell reconstitution after alpha-beta-depleted transplantation in children. One entry per CDR3 protein, called by TCRdb with MiXCR from the PCR reads. The sample consists of 580,000 or so distinct CDR3 sequences, about 23% of them appearing once. Sequencing was performed on PBMCs, mostly from graft donor cells, taken 360 days after TCRalphabeta/CD19-depleted stem cell transplant. These receptor sequences come from a boy in the first two years of life who had a stem cell transplant for acute myeloid leukemia, so the T cells may come from the graft donor. CDR3s include the opening cysteine and the closing phenylalanine or tryptophan. D genes are given only for firm matches. Only some rows state a clone size, as once, few, many or a class for expanded clones.

-,TRBV27,TRBJ2-1,TRBD2,CASSSIGAGGAYNEQFF,TGTGCCAGCAGTTCGATCGGGGCGGGGGGCGCTTACAATGAGCAGTTCTTC
-,TRBV5-1,TRBJ2-7,-,CASSLGRGPSYEQYF,TGCGCCAGCAGCTTGGGCCGGGGGCCCTCCTACGAGCAGTACTTC
-,TRBV15,TRBJ2-5,TRBD2,CATSRDFSGGEETQYF,TGTGCCACCAGCAGAGATTTCAGCGGGGGGGAAGAGACCCAGTACTTC
many,TRBV20-1,TRBJ1-3,-,CSASPRESGNTIYF,TGCAGTGCCTCCCCCAGGGAATCCGGAAACACCATATATTTT
many,TRBV29-1,TRBJ2-3,-,CSVRKGEDTQYF,TGCAGCGTCCGGAAGGGGGAAGATACGCAGTATTTT
-,TRBV6-1,TRBJ2-1,-,CASNVDRSPGNEQFF,TGTGCCAGCAACGTAGACAGGTCTCCGGGCAATGAGCAGTTCTTC
many,TRBV11-2,TRBJ2-2,TRBD1,CASSLGGQGGAGELFF,TGTGCCAGCAGCTTAGGGGGACAGGGAGGTGCCGGGGAGCTGTTTTTT
few,TRBV12-3/TRBV12-4,TRBJ2-5,TRBD1,CASSSHDREETQYF,TGTGCCAGCAGTTCACACGACAGGGAAGAGACCCAGTACTTC
-,TRBV6-5,TRBJ2-5,TRBD2,CASSYASGGVETQYF,TGTGCCAGCAGTTACGCTAGCGGGGGGGTAGAGACCCAGTACTTC
-,TRBV11-2,TRBJ2-1,TRBD2,CASSQLATIYNEQFF,TGTGCCAGCAGCCAACTAGCGACTATCTACAATGAGCAGTTCTTC
-,TRBV28,TRBJ1-5,-,CASSLNRGTQPQHF,TGTGCCAGCAGTTTGAACCGGGGCACTCAGCCCCAGCATTTT
many,TRBV12-3/TRBV12-4,TRBJ2-1,TRBD1,CASSYQRQGADEQFF,TGTGCCAGCAGTTACCAACGACAGGGAGCCGATGAGCAGTTCTTC
-,TRBV13,TRBJ2-7,-,CASSFGRYSYEQYF,TGTGCCAGCAGCTTCGGACGGTACTCCTACGAGCAGTACTTC
-,TRBV6-5,TRBJ1-2,-,CASSPRVRVGYTF,TGTGCCAGCAGTCCCCGGGTCCGTGTCGGCTACACCTTC
few,TRBV7-2,TRBJ1-2,-,CASSLRTDDYGYTF,TGTGCCAGCAGCTTACGAACGGACGACTATGGCTACACCTTC
many,TRBV11-2,TRBJ2-3,-,CASSPRPGETADTQYF,TGTGCCAGCAGCCCCCGCCCGGGGGAGACGGCAGATACGCAGTATTTT
-,TRBV7-2,TRBJ2-5,TRBD2,CASSLIDGGGETQYF,TGTGCCAGCAGCTTAATCGACGGGGGGGGAGAGACCCAGTACTTC
few,TRBV7-9,TRBJ2-7,-,CASSSGRSYEGTEQYF,TGTGCCAGCAGCTCGGGACGGTCCTACGAGGGGACGGAGCAGTACTTC
few,TRBV12-3/TRBV12-4,TRBJ2-2,TRBD2,CASSLPRGGMATGELFF,TGTGCCAGCAGCTTACCCCGGGGGGGTATGGCCACCGGGGAGCTGTTTTTT
many,TRBV29-1,TRBJ2-5,-,CSVERTDQETQYF,TGCAGCGTAGAACGGACAGACCAAGAGACCCAGTACTTC
many,TRBV2,TRBJ2-5,TRBD1,CASSEFRGLETQYF,TGTGCCAGCAGTGAATTCAGGGGGCTAGAGACCCAGTACTTC
many,TRBV6-5,TRBJ2-3,-,CASTRADTQYF,TGTGCCAGCACGAGGGCAGATACGCAGTATTTT